These 29 T cell receptor beta chains came from one sample sequenced in a study of blood T cell repertoires in COVID-19. Clones were sequenced by immunoSEQ multiplex PCR, and TCRdb holds only the in-frame ones, with some missing. The sample has fewer than 250,000 clones, 88% seen once. Sequenced sample: peripheral blood. The receptors were gathered from a woman aged 55-69 years with acute or convalescent COVID-19.

The chain employs TRBV19 and TRBJ1-3, with a tentative D call TRBD1 (5 bases). The germline V gene encodes CDR1 LNHDA and CDR2 SQIVND (reference sequence). The CDR3 totals 14 residues. V was pared by 5 bases and J by 0 bases, with 8 bases between. CDR3 region: CASSQGTSGNTIYF. The CDR3 DNA reads TGTGCCAGTAGTCAGGGAACCTCTGGAAACACCATATATTTT.

CDR3 DNA sequence: TGTGCCAGCAGCCATCGGGACAGGGCCGTAGGGGCACCCCTCCACTTT. Its translation: CASSHRDRAVGAPLHF. The chain combines TRBV4-2 with TRBJ1-6, with TRBD1 identical over 9 bases. This CDR3 spans 16 amino acids. V was clipped by 3 bases and J by 11 bases; unmatched bases: 11. Germline CDR1 is LGHNA and CDR2 is YNFKEQ.

CDR3 sequence: CASSYSAGTSPNEQFF. CDR3 nucleotides: TGTGCCAGCAGTTACTCAGCCGGGACTAGTCCCAATGAGCAGTTCTTC. The V gene is TRBV6-5, the J gene TRBJ2-1; 8 nucleotides line up with TRBD2. V trimming: 0 bases; J trimming: 6 bases; junction bases outside the gene matches: 7. Germline-derived CDR1 and CDR2 are MNHEY and SVGAGI. The CDR3 runs 16 residues.

The rearrangement joins TRBV5-1 to TRBJ2-3, with D possibly being TRBD2 (6 bases). CDR1 and CDR2 (germline): SGHRS, YFSETQ. Trimming took off 4 bases at V and 0 bases at J, with 15 bases between the two ends. This CDR3 is 16 amino acids long. The CDR3 DNA reads TGCGCCAGCAGCCCCCGGGGGAGAGAGAGCACAGATACGCAGTATTTT. Translating gives CASSPRGRESTDTQYF.

This chain joins TRBV3-1 (or the pseudogene TRBV3-2) and TRBJ1-3, with D uncertain. V lost 4 bases to trimming and J lost 4 bases, with 17 bases between them. The germline gives CDR1 LGHDT, CDR2 YNNKEL (reference sequence). The CDR3 contains 16 residues. The CDR3 spells CASSRVPPRTGNTIYF. DNA of the CDR3: TGTGCCAGCAGCCGAGTACCCCCGAGAACGGGAAACACCATATATTTT.

This clone came up a few times. The chain joins TRBV7-9 to TRBJ2-1; 11 bases fit TRBD2. Per germline, CDR1 SEHNR and CDR2 FQNEAQ (reference sequence). This CDR3 contains 15 residues. Trimming cost V 2 bases and J 4 bases; bases outside gene matches: 1. CDR3 amino acids: CASSLTSGGYNEQFF. The DNA for the CDR3 is TGTGCCAGCAGCTTAACTAGCGGGGGATACAATGAGCAGTTCTTC.

This rearrangement joins TRBV14 to TRBJ2-5; 7 nucleotides match TRBD2. Per germline, CDR1 SGHDN and CDR2 FVKESK. The trim removed 4 bases at V and 5 bases at J, leaving 10 bases unmatched. The CDR3 covers 15 residues. The DNA for the CDR3 is TGTGCCAGCAGCCCTCGGACTAGTTCCTGGGAGACCCAGTACTTC. It yields the protein CASSPRTSSWETQYF.

The chain links TRBV3-1 (or the pseudogene TRBV3-2) to TRBJ2-1; a weak D match, TRBD2 (6 bases). Germline CDR1 reads LGHDT; CDR2 reads YNNKEL (reference sequence). Trimming removed 4 bases from V and 11 bases from J, with 9 bases in between. The CDR3 contains 11 residues. The CDR3: CASSLRGQQFF. DNA for the CDR3: TGTGCCAGCAGCCTGCGGGGCCAGCAGTTCTTC.

The V call is TRBV6-5, the J call TRBJ1-2, with 10 bases fitting TRBD1. Trimming at V came to 0 bases and at J to 6 bases, leaving 4 bases not matched to a gene. CDR3 length: 15 amino acids. CDR1 is MNHEY and CDR2 is SVGAGI in the germline V gene. CDR3 nucleotides: TGTGCCAGCAGTTACTCGCCCGGGACAGGGGATGGCTACACCTTC. This encodes CASSYSPGTGDGYTF.

The J gene is TRBJ2-7, the V gene TRBV10-2, with 11 bases lining up with TRBD2. Germline CDR1 reads WSHSY; CDR2 reads SAAADI. This CDR3 spans 14 amino acids. V lost 6 bases, J lost 4 bases, and 5 bases stayed unmatched. The CDR3: CASRDSGRAYEQYF. CDR3 sequence (DNA): TGCGCCAGCAGGGATAGCGGGAGGGCGTACGAGCAGTACTTC.

V and J are TRBV18 and TRBJ2-7; 11 bases fit TRBD1. V shed 3 bases and J 2 bases; nucleotides not matched to a gene: 9. The germline gives CDR1 KGHSH, CDR2 LQKENI. CDR3 length equals 17 residues. This CDR3 is CASSPGVGTGGPYEQYF. The CDR3 DNA follows: TGTGCCAGCTCACCGGGGGTCGGGACAGGGGGTCCCTACGAGCAGTACTTC.

This chain connects TRBV7-3 to TRBJ2-2; D is possibly TRBD1 (5 bases). This CDR3 has 12 amino acids. Trimming cost V 5 bases and J 6 bases, with 7 bases left between them. Germline assignment: CDR1 SGHTA and CDR2 FQGTGA. CDR3 nucleotides: TGTGCCAGCAGCCTGGGGCCCGGGGAGCTGTTTTTT. Translated: CASSLGPGELFF.

This chain joins TRBV7-2 and TRBJ1-3, with D perhaps matching TRBD1 (5 bases). CDR1 SGHTA and CDR2 FQGNSA come from the germline V gene. Trimming shortened V by 2 bases and J by 3 bases, and 14 bases separated the two germline ends. This CDR3 is 16 amino acids long. CDR3 amino acids: CASSLRWQGGGNTIYF. CDR3 nucleotides: TGTGCCAGCAGCTTAAGGTGGCAGGGCGGTGGAAACACCATATATTTT.

The chain recombines TRBV18 with TRBJ2-1; 8 nucleotides line up with TRBD2. CDR3 size: 18 residues. CDR1 and CDR2 (germline): KGHSH, LQKENI. The J segment lost 6 bases and the V segment lost 3 bases, leaving 16 bases of the junction unmatched. CDR3 sequence: CASSPGLAGSSNGNEQFF. CDR3 sequence (DNA): TGTGCCAGCTCACCCGGGTTAGCGGGAAGTTCAAACGGCAATGAGCAGTTCTTC.

This clone showed up just once. The gene calls are TRBV15 and TRBJ2-7; TRBD1 matches 7 bases. The CDR3 loop spans 16 amino acids. The V gene's germline CDR1 is LNHNV and CDR2 YYDKDF (reference sequence). V shed 1 base and J 1 base; nucleotides not matched to a gene: 7. The CDR3 nucleotides are TGTGCCACCAGCAGAGCCACCCGGGACAGATCCTACGAGCAGTACTTC. Its translation: CATSRATRDRSYEQYF.

CDR3 region: CASSLASGRSLETQYF. Written as DNA, the CDR3 is TGTGCCAGCAGCTTGGCTAGCGGGCGGTCGTTGGAGACCCAGTACTTC. The gene calls are TRBV5-4 and TRBJ2-5; 8 positions agree with TRBD2. The CDR3 consists of 16 residues. Germline V gene data show CDR1 as SGHNT and CDR2 as YYREEE (reference sequence). J lost 5 bases, V lost 0 bases, and 9 bases had no gene match. Filled out from reference TRBV5-4 and TRBJ2-5, the complete variable domain reads ETGVTQSPTHLIKTRGQQVTLRCSSQSGHNTVSWYQQALGQGPQFIFQYYREEENGRGNFPPRFSGLQFPNYSSELNVNALELDDSALYLCASSLASGRSLETQYFGPGTRLLVL.

The chain combines TRBV3-1 (or the pseudogene TRBV3-2) with TRBJ2-7, with D possibly matching TRBD1 (5 bases). CDR1 is LGHDT and CDR2 is YNNKEL in the germline V gene (reference sequence). Trimming pared 0 bases from V and 2 bases from J, leaving 11 bases between. The CDR3 contains 15 residues. The CDR3 sequence: CASSQDSGHPYEQYF. CDR3 DNA sequence: TGTGCCAGCAGCCAAGATTCCGGACATCCCTACGAGCAGTACTTC.

This rearrangement joins TRBV9 to TRBJ1-1; 10 bases are a match to TRBD1. The germline gives CDR1 SGDLS, CDR2 YYNGEE. J lost 0 bases, V lost 3 bases, and 2 bases had no gene match. The CDR3 contains 15 residues. The CDR3: CASSAGQGVNTEAFF. The CDR3 DNA sequence: TGTGCCAGCAGCGCCGGACAGGGGGTGAACACTGAAGCTTTCTTT.

This chain links TRBV9 with TRBJ2-6; 10 nucleotides line up with TRBD1. Germline loops: CDR1 SGDLS, CDR2 YYNGEE. The CDR3 has 18 amino acids. V lost 0 bases to trimming and J lost 2 bases; unmatched junction nucleotides: 5. The CDR3 DNA follows: TGTGCCAGCAGCGTAGACCCCGGGACAGGGGCTGGGGCCAACGTCCTGACTTTC. Its translation is CASSVDPGTGAGANVLTF.

This chain uses TRBV6-1 with TRBJ2-7, with D tentatively TRBD2 (6 bases). The CDR3 is made up of 16 amino acids. In germline, CDR1 is MNHNS, CDR2 SASEGT. Trimming left V 2 bases short and J 2 bases short, with 16 bases between. In nucleotides, the CDR3 is TGTGCCAGCAGTGAAACCGGGCGGCCGGGAGCCTACGAGCAGTACTTC. The encoded protein is CASSETGRPGAYEQYF.

V is TRBV5-1 and J is TRBJ1-4; possibly TRBD1 for D (5 bases). Trimming cost V 1 base and J 8 bases, with 12 bases left between them. The germline gives CDR1 SGHRS, CDR2 YFSETQ. This CDR3 is 14 amino acids long. This CDR3 is CASSLTGGNEKLFF. In nucleotides, the CDR3 is TGCGCCAGCAGCTTGACCGGGGGGAACGAAAAACTGTTTTTT.

This clone appeared once. The rearrangement uses TRBV30 and TRBJ1-5, with TRBD1 as a possible D gene (5 bases). CDR3 length: 12 amino acids. From germline, CDR1 is GTSNPN and CDR2 SVGIG (reference sequence). V was trimmed by 2 bases and J by 11 bases, leaving 13 bases between them. CDR3 in amino acids: CAWSPREGAQHF. The CDR3 coding sequence is TGTGCCTGGAGTCCCAGGGAAGGAGCCCAGCATTTT.

The rearrangement uses TRBV19 and TRBJ1-2; D is unresolved. This CDR3 spans 18 amino acids. CDR1 is LNHDA and CDR2 is SQIVND in the germline V gene (reference sequence). Trimming cost V 0 bases and J 8 bases, with 25 bases left between them. CDR3 amino acids: CASSIDPAGGAFREGYTF. The CDR3 bases are TGTGCCAGTAGTATAGATCCCGCGGGAGGAGCTTTCCGAGAGGGCTACACCTTC. The full variable domain, rest sourced from reference TRBV19 and TRBJ1-2, is DGGITQSPKYLFRKEGQNVTLSCEQNLNHDAMYWYRQDPGQGLRLIYYSQIVNDFQKGDIAEGYSVSREKKESFPLTVTSAQKNPTAFYLCASSIDPAGGAFREGYTFGSGTRLTVV.

This rearrangement joins TRBV9 to TRBJ2-1, with D maybe TRBD2 (6 bases). Between the trimmed V and J ends, which lost 4 bases and 0 bases, there was a span of 11 bases. CDR3 size: 15 residues. Germline V gene sequence: CDR1 SGDLS, CDR2 YYNGEE. In DNA, the CDR3 is TGTGCCAGCAGCTTTCGGGGGAGCTCCTACAATGAGCAGTTCTTC. Its translation is CASSFRGSSYNEQFF. The whole variable domain, remainder taken from reference TRBV9 and TRBJ2-1, is DSGVTQTPKHLITATGQRVTLRCSPRSGDLSVYWYQQSLDQGLQFLIQYYNGEERAKGNILERFSAQQFPDLHSELNLSSLELGDSALYFCASSFRGSSYNEQFFGPGTRLTVL.

The gene calls are TRBV10-1 and TRBJ1-1, with D possibly TRBD1 on 6 matching bases. Germline loops: CDR1 WNHNN, CDR2 SYGVQD (reference sequence). The CDR3 runs 14 residues. Trimming removed 5 bases at V and 1 base at J, with 11 bases between. CDR3 sequence: CASSKTGTNTEAFF. The CDR3 DNA reads as TGCGCCAGCAGTAAAACAGGGACGAACACTGAAGCTTTCTTT.

The genes are TRBV7-3 and TRBJ2-2; TRBD1 agrees at 8 bases. CDR1 and CDR2 from the germline V gene are SGHTA and FQGTGA. There are 14 residues in the CDR3. V lost 5 bases to trimming and J lost 6 bases; unmatched junction nucleotides: 5. CDR3 nucleotides: TGTGCCAGCAGCAGGGACAGGCTTCCCGGGGAGCTGTTTTTT. This codes for CASSRDRLPGELFF.

The chain carries TRBV7-5 and TRBJ2-3; the D call TRBD1 from the table was never checked on the DNA. TRBV7-5 is deemed a pseudogene. This CDR3 region has 18 residues. The CDR3 is CARKLCVSADRETDTQYF. The CDR3 region has the DNA TGTGCCAGAAAGCTGTGCGTTTCCGCGGACAGGGAAACAGATACGCAGTATTTT.

The V and J genes are TRBV30 and TRBJ2-1; D gene unclear. The V end was cut by 5 bases, the J end by 12 bases, with 20 bases between. The CDR3 is made up of 13 amino acids. Germline V gene data show CDR1 as GTSNPN and CDR2 as SVGIG (reference sequence). CDR3: CAWFDGLRWAQFF. The CDR3 nucleotides read TGTGCCTGGTTTGACGGCCTTCGATGGGCGCAGTTCTTC.

The CDR3 DNA reads TGTGCCAGCAGCCCGGGGGTAGGCGTGGGTGAGCAGTTCTTC. Its protein product is CASSPGVGVGEQFF. The V and J genes are TRBV7-9 and TRBJ2-1; D possibly corresponds to TRBD2 (6 bases). There are 14 residues in the CDR3. Germline values: CDR1 SEHNR, CDR2 FQNEAQ (reference sequence). V lost 5 bases and J lost 9, with 17 bases in between.